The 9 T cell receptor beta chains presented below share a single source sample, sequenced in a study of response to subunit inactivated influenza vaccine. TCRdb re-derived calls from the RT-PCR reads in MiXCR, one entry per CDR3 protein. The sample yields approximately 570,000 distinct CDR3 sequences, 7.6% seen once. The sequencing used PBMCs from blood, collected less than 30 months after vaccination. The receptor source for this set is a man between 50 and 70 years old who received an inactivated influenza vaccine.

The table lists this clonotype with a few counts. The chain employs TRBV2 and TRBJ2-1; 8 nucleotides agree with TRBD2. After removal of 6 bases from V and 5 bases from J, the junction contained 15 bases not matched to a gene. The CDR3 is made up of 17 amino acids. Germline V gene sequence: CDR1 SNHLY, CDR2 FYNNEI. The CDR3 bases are TGTGCCAGCAGCGAGTGGCAGATAGCGGGATATAACAATGAGCAGTTCTTC. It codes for CASSEWQIAGYNNEQFF.

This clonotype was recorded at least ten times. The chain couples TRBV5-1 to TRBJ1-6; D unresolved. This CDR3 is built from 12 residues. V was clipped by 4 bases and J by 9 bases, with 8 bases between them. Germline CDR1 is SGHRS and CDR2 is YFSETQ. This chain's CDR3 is CASSVGASPLHF. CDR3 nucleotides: TGCGCCAGCAGCGTAGGTGCTTCACCCCTCCACTTT.

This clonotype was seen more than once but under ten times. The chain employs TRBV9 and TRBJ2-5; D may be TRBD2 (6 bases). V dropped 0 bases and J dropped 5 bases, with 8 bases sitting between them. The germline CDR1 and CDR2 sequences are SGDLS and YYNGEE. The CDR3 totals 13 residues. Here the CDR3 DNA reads TGTGCCAGCAGCGTAGCTACTAGCGAGACCCAGTACTTC. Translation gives CASSVATSETQYF.

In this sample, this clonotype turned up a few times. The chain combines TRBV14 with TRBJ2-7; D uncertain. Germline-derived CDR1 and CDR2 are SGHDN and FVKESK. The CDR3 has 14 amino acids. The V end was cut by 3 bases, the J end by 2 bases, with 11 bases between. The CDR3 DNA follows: TGTGCCAGCAGCCAGCTGGGAATCACCTACGAGCAGTACTTC. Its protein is CASSQLGITYEQYF.

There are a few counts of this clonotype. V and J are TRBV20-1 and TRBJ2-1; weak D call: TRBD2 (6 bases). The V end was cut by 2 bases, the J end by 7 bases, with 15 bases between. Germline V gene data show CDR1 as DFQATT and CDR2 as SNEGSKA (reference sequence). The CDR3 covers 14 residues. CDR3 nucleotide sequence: TGCAGTGCTAGACGACCATCGGGGGTGAATGAGCAGTTCTTC. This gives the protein CSARRPSGVNEQFF.

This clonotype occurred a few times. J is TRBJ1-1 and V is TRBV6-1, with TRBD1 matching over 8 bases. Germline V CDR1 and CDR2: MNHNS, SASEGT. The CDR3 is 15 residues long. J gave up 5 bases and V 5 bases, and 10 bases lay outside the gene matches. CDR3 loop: CASSPGGRGVTEAFF. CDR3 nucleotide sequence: TGTGCCAGCAGTCCAGGGGGCCGGGGGGTAACTGAAGCTTTCTTT.

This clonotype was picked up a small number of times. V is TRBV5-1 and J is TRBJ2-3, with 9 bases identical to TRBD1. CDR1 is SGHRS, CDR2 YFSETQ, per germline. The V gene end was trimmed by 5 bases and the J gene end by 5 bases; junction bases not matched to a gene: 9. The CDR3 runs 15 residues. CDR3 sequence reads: CASSGTGNGVDTQYF. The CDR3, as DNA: TGCGCCAGCAGTGGGACAGGGAATGGCGTAGATACGCAGTATTTT. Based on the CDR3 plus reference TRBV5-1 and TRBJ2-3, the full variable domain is KAGVTQTPRYLIKTRGQQVTLSCSPISGHRSVSWYQQTPGQGLQFLFEYFSETQRNKGNFPGRFSGRQFSNSRSEMNVSTLELGDSALYLCASSGTGNGVDTQYFGPGTRLTVL.

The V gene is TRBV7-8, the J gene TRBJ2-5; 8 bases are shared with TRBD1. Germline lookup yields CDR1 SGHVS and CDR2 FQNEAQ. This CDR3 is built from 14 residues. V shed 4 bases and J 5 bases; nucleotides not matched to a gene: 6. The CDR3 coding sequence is TGTGCCAGCAGCTACGACAGGGGCGGGGAGACCCAGTACTTC. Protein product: CASSYDRGGETQYF. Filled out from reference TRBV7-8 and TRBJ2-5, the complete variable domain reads GAGVSQSPRYKVAKRGQDVALRCDPISGHVSLFWYQQALGQGPEFLTYFQNEAQLDKSGLPSDRFFAERPEGSVSTLKIQRTQQEDSAVYLCASSYDRGGETQYFGPGTRLLVL.

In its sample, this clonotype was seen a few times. CDR3 in DNA: TGCGCCAGCAGCCAAGGGGTGAAGCACAATGAGCAGTTCTTC. Its protein product is CASSQGVKHNEQFF. This sequence joins TRBV4-3 and TRBJ2-1; no firm D call. Germline V gene sequence: CDR1 LGHNA, CDR2 YSLEER. Between the trimmed V and J ends, which lost 1 base and 5 bases, there was a span of 9 bases. The CDR3 consists of 14 residues.